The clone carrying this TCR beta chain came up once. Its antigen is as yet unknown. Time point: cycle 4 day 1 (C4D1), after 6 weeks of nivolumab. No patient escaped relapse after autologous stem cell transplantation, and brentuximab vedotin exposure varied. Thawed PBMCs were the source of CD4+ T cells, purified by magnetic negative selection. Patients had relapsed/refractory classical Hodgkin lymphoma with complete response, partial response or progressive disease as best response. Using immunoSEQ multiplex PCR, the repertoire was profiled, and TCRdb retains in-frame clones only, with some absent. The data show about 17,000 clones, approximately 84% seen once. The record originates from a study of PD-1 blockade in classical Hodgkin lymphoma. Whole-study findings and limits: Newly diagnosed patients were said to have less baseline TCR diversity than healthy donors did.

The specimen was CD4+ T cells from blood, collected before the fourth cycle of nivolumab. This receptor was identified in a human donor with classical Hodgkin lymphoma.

The DNA of the CDR3 is TGTGCCAGCCTCGAGTCGGGGGCCGCTAATGAAAAACTGTTTTTT. Protein product: CASLESGAANEKLFF. The rearrangement joins TRBV2 to TRBJ1-4, with TRBD1 as a possible D gene (6 bases). The CDR3 runs 15 residues. The germline CDR1 and CDR2 sequences are SNHLY and FYNNEI. Trimming cost V 8 bases and J 3 bases, with 16 bases left between them. Looking up the rest from reference TRBV2 and TRBJ1-4 gives the full variable domain: EPEVTQTPSHQVTQMGQEVILRCVPISNHLYFYWYRQILGQKVEFLVSFYNNEISEKSEIFDDQFSVERPDGSNFTLKIRSTKLEDSAMYFCASLESGAANEKLFFGSGTQLSVL.